The entry below gives a single T cell receptor beta chain sequence along with its context. Its antigen is still unknown. A unique molecular identifier was carried by every single TCR cDNA molecule. MiXCR, applied by TCRdb to the 5' RACE reads, yields one record per CDR3 protein. The sample holds 110,000 or so distinct CDR3 sequences, 11% seen once. The junction had 5 bases not matched to a gene; V was cut back by 5 bases and J by 7 bases. This CDR3 comprises 14 residues. The data stem from a study of spatial heterogeneity in lung cancer. Study-level information: Alpha-chain sequences were consistently detected less often than beta-chain sequences. General observations from the study: Detection of ubiquitous tumor TCRs in blood was higher at resection than follow-up.

Documented time point: blood at routine non-recurrence follow-up after resection. The study sequenced unsorted whole RNA from tumor, nontumor lung or frozen PBMC. This sequence was found in a female donor with early-stage non-small cell lung cancer. The starting material was PBMCs, obtained at follow-up. This sequence joins TRBV12-3 or TRBV12-4 and TRBJ1-6, with 7 positions matching TRBD1. This CDR3 reads CASSLRDSNSPLHF. CDR3 nucleotide sequence: TGTGCCAGCAGTCTACGGGACAGCAATTCACCCCTCCACTTT.